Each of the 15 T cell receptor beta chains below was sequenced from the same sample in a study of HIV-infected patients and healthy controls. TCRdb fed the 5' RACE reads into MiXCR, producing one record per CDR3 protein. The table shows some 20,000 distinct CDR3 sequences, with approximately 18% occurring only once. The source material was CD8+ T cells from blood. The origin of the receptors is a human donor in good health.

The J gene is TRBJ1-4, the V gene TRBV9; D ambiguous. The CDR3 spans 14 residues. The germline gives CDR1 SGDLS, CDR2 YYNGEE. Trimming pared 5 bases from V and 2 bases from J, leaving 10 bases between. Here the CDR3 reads CASSRRETNEKLFF. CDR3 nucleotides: TGTGCCAGCAGTCGCCGGGAGACTAATGAAAAACTGTTTTTT.

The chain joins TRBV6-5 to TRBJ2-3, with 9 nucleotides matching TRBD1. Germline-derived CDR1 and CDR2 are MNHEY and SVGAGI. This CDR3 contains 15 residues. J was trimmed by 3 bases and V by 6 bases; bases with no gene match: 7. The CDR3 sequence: CASSLGTGTTDTQYF. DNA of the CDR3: TGTGCCAGCAGCCTGGGGACAGGGACGACAGATACGCAGTATTTT.

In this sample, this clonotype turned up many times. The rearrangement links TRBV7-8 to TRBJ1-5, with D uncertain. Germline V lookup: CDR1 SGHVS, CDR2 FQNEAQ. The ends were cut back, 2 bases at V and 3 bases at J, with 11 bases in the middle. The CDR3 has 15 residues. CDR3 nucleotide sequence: TGTGCCAGCAGCTTACTACGGGCCTCCAATCAGCCCCAGCATTTT. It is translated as CASSLLRASNQPQHF.

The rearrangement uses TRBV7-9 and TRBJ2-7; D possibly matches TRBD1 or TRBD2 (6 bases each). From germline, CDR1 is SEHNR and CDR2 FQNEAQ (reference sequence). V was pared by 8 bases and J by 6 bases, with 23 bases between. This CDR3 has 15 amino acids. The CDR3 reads CASSRGDVALSEQYF. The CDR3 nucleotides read TGTGCCAGCTCGAGGGGGGACGTGGCCCTAAGCGAGCAGTACTTC.

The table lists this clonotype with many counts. Written as DNA, the CDR3 is TGTGCCAGCAGCCAAGATCAGGGGCTCAGGGCTGTCGAGCAGTACTTC. Protein sequence: CASSQDQGLRAVEQYF. The chain uses TRBV3-1 and TRBJ2-7, with D perhaps TRBD1 (6 bases). CDR1 and CDR2 (germline): LGHDT, YNNKEL (reference sequence). Trimming took 0 bases from V and 6 from J, leaving 18 bases between them. CDR3 size: 16 residues.

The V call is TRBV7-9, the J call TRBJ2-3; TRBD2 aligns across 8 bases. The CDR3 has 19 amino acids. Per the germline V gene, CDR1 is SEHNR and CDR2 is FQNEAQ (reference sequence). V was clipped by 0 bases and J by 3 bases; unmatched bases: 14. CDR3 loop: CASSLASMTGGPITDTQYF. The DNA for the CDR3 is TGTGCCAGCAGCTTAGCAAGTATGACGGGAGGGCCTATTACAGATACGCAGTATTTT.

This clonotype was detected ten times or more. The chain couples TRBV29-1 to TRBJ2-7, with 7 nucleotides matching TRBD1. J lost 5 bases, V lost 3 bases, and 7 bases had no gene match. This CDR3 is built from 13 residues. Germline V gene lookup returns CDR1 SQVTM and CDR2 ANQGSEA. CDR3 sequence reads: CSVDGLGTDEQYF. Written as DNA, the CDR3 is TGCAGCGTTGATGGCTTGGGGACAGACGAGCAGTACTTC.

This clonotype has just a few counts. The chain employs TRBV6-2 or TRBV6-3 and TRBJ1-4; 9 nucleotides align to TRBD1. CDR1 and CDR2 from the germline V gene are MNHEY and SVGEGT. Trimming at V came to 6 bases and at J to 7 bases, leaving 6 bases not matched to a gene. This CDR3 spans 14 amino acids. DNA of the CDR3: TGTGCCAGCAGCTGGAGACAGGGGGTTGAAAAACTGTTTTTT. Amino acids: CASSWRQGVEKLFF.

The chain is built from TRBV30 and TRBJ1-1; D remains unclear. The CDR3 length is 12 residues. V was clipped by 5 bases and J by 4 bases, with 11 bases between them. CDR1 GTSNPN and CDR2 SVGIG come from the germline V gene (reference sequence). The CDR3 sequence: CAWCWTGTEAFF. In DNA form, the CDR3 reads TGTGCCTGGTGCTGGACGGGCACTGAAGCTTTCTTT.

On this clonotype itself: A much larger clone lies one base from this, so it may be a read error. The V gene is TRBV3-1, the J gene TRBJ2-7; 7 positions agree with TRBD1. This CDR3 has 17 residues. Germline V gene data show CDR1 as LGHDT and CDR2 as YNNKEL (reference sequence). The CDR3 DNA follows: TGTGCCAGCAGCCAGGCGAAGACAGGGAAAATTCCTAACGAGCTGTACTTC. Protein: CASSQAKTGKIPNELYF.

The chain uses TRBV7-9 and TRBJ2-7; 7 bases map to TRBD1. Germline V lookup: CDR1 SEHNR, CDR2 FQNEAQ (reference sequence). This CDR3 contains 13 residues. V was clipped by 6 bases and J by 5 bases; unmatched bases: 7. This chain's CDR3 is CASRSTGKNEQYF. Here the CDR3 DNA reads TGTGCCAGCAGATCGACAGGGAAGAACGAGCAGTACTTC.

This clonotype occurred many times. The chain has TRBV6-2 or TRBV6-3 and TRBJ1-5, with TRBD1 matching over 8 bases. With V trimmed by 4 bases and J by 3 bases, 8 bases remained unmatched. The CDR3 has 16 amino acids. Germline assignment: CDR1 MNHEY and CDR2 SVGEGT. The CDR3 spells CASSWARDRHNQPQHF. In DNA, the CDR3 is TGTGCCAGCAGTTGGGCCCGGGACAGGCACAATCAGCCCCAGCATTTT.

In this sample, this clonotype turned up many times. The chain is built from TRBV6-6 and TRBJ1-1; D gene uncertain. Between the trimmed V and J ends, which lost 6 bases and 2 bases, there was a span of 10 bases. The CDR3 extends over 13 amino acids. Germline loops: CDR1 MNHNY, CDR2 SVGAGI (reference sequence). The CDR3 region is CASRLTSNTEAFF. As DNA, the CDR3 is TGTGCCAGCAGACTGACAAGTAACACTGAAGCTTTCTTT.

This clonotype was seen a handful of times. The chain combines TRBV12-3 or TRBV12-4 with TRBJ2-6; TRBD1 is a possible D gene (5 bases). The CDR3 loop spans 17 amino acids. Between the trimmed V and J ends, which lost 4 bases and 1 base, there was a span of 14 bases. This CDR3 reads CASSSQDFASGANVLTF. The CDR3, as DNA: TGTGCCAGCAGTTCACAGGATTTTGCTTCTGGGGCCAACGTCCTGACTTTC.

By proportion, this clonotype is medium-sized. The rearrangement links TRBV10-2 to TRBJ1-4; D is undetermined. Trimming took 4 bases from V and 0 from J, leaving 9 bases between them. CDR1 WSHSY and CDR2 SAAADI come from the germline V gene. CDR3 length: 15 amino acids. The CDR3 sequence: CASSVRIPTNEKLFF. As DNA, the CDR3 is TGCGCCAGCAGTGTCAGAATCCCAACTAATGAAAAACTGTTTTTT.